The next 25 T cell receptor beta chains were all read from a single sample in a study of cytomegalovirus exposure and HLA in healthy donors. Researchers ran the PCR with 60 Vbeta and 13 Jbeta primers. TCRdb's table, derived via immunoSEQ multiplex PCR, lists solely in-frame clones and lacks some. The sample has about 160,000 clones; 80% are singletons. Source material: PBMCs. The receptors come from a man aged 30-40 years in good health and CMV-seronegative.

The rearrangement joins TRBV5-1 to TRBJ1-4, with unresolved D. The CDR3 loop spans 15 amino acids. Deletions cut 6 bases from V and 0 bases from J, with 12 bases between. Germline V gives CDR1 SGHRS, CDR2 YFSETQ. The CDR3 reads CASTRLAATNEKLFF. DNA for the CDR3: TGCGCCAGCACTAGGTTAGCTGCAACTAATGAAAAACTGTTTTTT.

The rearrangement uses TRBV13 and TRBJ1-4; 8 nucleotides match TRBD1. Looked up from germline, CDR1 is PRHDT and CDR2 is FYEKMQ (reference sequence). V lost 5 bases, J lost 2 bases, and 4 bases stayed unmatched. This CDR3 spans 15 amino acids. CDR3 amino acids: CASSPTGGTNEKLFF. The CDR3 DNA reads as TGTGCCAGCAGCCCCACAGGGGGGACTAATGAAAAACTGTTTTTT.

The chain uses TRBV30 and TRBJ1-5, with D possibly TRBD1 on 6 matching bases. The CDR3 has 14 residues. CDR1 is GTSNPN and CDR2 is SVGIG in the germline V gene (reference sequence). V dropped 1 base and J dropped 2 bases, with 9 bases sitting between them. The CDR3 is CAWSDGGGNQPQHF. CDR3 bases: TGTGCCTGGAGTGATGGGGGCGGCAATCAGCCCCAGCATTTT.

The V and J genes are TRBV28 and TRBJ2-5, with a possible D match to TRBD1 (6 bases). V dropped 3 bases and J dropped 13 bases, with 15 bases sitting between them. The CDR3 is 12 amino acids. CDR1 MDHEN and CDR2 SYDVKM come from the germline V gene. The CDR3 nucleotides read TGTGCCAGCAGTTTCCCACAGGGTAGGGCGTACTTC. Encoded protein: CASSFPQGRAYF.

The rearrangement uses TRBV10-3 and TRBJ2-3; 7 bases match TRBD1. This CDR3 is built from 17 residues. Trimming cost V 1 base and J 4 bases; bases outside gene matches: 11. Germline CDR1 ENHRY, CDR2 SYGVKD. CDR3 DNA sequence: TGTGCCATCAGTGAGTGGGGTGGGACAGTCGGGGCAGATACGCAGTATTTT. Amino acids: CAISEWGGTVGADTQYF.

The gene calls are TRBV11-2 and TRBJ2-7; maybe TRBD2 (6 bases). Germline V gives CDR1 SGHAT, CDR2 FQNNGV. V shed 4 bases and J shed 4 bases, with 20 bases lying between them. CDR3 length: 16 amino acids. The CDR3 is CASSSPLAGPSYEQYF. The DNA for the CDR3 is TGTGCCAGCAGCTCTCCCCTCGCGGGGCCAAGTTACGAGCAGTACTTC.

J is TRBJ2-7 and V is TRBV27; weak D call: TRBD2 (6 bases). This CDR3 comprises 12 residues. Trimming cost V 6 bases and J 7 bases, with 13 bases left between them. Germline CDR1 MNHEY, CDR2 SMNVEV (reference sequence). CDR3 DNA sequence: TGTGCCAGCAGCGGGACTCTGTATGAGCAGTACTTC. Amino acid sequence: CASSGTLYEQYF.

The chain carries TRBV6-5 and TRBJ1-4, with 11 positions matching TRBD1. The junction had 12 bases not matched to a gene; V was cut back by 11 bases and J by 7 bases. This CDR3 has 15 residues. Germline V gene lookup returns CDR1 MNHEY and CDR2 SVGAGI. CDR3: CAGYGTGTGGEKLFF. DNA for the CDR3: TGTGCCGGATATGGAACCGGGACAGGGGGTGAAAAACTGTTTTTT.

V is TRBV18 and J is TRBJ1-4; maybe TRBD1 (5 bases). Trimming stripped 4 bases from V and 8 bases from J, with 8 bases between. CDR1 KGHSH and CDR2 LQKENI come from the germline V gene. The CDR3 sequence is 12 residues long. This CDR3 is CASSLRGEKLFF. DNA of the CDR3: TGTGCCAGCTCACTACGGGGGGAAAAACTGTTTTTT.

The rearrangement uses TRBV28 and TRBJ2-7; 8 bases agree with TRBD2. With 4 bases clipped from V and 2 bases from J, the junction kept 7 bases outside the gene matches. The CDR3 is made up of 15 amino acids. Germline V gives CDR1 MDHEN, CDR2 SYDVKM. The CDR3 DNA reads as TGTGCCAGCAGTTCAGCGGGGGTCTTCCCCTACGAGCAGTACTTC. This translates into CASSSAGVFPYEQYF. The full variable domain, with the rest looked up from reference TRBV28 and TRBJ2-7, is DVKVTQSSRYLVKRTGEKVFLECVQDMDHENMFWYRQDPGLGLRLIYFSYDVKMKEKGDIPEGYSVSREKKERFSLILESASTNQTSMYLCASSSAGVFPYEQYFGPGTRLTVT.

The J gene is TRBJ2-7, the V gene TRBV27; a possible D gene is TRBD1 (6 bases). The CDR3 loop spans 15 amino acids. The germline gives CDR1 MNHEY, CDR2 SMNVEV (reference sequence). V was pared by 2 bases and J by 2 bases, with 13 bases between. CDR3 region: CASSLLPKGAYEQYF. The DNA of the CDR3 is TGTGCCAGCAGTTTACTCCCCAAGGGGGCCTACGAGCAGTACTTC.

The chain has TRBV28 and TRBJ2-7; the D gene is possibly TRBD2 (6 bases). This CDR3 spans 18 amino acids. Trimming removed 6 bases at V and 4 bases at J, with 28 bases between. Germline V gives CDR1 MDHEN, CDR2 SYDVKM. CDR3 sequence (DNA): TGTGCCAGCAGCCTCACTAGGGGAGGACCGGGTGGGATTTACGAGCAGTACTTC. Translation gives CASSLTRGGPGGIYEQYF.

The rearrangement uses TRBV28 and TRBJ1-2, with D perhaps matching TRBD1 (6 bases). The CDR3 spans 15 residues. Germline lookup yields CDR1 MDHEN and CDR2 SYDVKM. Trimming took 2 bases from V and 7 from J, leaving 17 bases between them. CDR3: CASSLDQGRSGGYTF. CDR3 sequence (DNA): TGTGCCAGCAGTTTAGACCAGGGGAGAAGCGGTGGCTACACCTTC.

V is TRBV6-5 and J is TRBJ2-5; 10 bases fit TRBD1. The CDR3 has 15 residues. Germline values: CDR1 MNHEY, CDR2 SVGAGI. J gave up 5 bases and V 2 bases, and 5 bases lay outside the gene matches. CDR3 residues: CASSYGRQGAETQYF. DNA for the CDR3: TGTGCCAGCAGTTACGGCCGACAGGGGGCGGAGACCCAGTACTTC.

The CDR3 DNA follows: TGTGCCAGCTACCCCGGGGACAGGGCCTTCCGTGGCTACACCTTC. It yields the protein CASYPGDRAFRGYTF. The rearrangement uses TRBV2 and TRBJ1-2; 9 nucleotides match TRBD1. Germline assignment: CDR1 SNHLY and CDR2 FYNNEI. The V segment lost 8 bases and the J segment 7 bases; nucleotides outside the gene matches: 14. The CDR3 runs to 15 residues.

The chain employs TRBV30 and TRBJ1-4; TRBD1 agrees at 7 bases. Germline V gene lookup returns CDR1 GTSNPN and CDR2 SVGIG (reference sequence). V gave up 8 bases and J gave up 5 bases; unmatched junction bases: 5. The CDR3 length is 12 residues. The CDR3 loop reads CAVGQRNEKLFF. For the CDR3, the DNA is TGTGCCGTGGGACAGAGAAATGAAAAACTGTTTTTT.

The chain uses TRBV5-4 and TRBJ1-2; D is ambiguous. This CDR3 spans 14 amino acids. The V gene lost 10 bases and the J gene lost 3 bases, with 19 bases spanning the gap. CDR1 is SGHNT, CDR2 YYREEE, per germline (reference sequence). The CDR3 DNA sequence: TGTGCCCTCACAAGGGAGCCCGGGGACTATGGCTACACCTTC. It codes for CALTREPGDYGYTF. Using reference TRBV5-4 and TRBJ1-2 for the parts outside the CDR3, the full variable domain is ETGVTQSPTHLIKTRGQQVTLRCSSQSGHNTVSWYQQALGQGPQFIFQYYREEENGRGNFPPRFSGLQFPNYSSELNVNALELDDSALYLCALTREPGDYGYTFGSGTRLTVV.

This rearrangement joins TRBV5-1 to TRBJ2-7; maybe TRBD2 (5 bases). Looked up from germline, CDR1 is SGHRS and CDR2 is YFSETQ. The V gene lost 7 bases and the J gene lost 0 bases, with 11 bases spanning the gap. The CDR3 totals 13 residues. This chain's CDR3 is CASGEFGSYEQYF. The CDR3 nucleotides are TGCGCCAGCGGGGAGTTTGGCTCCTACGAGCAGTACTTC. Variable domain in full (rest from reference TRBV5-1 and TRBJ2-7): KAGVTQTPRYLIKTRGQQVTLSCSPISGHRSVSWYQQTPGQGLQFLFEYFSETQRNKGNFPGRFSGRQFSNSRSEMNVSTLELGDSALYLCASGEFGSYEQYFGPGTRLTVT.

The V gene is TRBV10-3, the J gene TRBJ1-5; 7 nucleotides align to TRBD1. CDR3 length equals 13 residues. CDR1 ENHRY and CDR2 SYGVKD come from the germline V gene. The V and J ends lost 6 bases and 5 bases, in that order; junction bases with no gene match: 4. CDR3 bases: TGTGCCATCAGCCCGGGACAGTATCAGCCCCAGCATTTT. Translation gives CAISPGQYQPQHF.

CDR3 nucleotides: TGTGCCAGTAGTCCCCCGGGACAAGGTCTCCATGGCTACACCTTC. It specifies CASSPPGQGLHGYTF. The rearrangement joins TRBV19 to TRBJ1-2, with D possibly matching TRBD1 (6 bases). The germline V gene has CDR1 LNHDA and CDR2 SQIVND (reference sequence). This CDR3 has 15 residues. V lost 5 bases to trimming and J lost 6 bases, with 19 bases between them. Full variable domain (rest looked up from reference TRBV19 and TRBJ1-2): DGGITQSPKYLFRKEGQNVTLSCEQNLNHDAMYWYRQDPGQGLRLIYYSQIVNDFQKGDIAEGYSVSREKKESFPLTVTSAQKNPTAFYLCASSPPGQGLHGYTFGSGTRLTVV.

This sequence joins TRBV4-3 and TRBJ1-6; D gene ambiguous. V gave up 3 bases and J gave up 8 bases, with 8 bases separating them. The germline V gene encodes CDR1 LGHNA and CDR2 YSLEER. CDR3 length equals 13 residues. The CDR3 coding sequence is TGCGCCAGCAGCCATCTTGAGCATTCACCCCTCCACTTT. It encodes CASSHLEHSPLHF.

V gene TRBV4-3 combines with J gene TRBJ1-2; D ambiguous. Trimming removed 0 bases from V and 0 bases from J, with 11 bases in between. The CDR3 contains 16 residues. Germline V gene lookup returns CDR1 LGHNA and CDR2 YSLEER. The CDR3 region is CASSQENAVANYGYTF. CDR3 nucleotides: TGCGCCAGCAGCCAAGAAAATGCGGTAGCTAACTATGGCTACACCTTC.

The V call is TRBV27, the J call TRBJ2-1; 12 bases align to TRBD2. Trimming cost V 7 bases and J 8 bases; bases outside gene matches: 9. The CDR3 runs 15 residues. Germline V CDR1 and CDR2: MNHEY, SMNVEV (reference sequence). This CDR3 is CASTRGLAGSDEQFF. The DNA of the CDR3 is TGTGCCAGCACCCGTGGACTAGCGGGGAGTGATGAGCAGTTCTTC.

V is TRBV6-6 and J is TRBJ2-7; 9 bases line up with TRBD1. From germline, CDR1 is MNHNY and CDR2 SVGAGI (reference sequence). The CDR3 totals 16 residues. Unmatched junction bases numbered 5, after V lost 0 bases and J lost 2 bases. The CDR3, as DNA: TGTGCCAGCAGTTACTCCCCGGGACAGGGCCCCTACGAGCAGTACTTC. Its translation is CASSYSPGQGPYEQYF.

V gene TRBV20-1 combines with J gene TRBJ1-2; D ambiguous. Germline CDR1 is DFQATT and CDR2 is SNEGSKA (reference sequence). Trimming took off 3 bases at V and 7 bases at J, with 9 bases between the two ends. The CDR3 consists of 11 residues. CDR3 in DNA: TGCAGTGCTAGTAAGGGAGCTGGCTACACCTTC. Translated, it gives CSASKGAGYTF.